The 14 T cell receptor beta chains in this list originate from one sample, sequenced in a study of blood T cell repertoires in COVID-19. The data were produced by immunoSEQ multiplex PCR, yet TCRdb's version contains in-frame clones alone and is incomplete. The profile shows tens of thousands of clones, roughly 86% of them singletons. The sequenced material came from peripheral blood. These receptors were taken from a human donor with active COVID-19. The donor label of this sample is uncertain.

V gene TRBV15 combines with J gene TRBJ2-7; 8 bases map to TRBD2. The trim removed 1 base at V and 5 bases at J, leaving 4 bases unmatched. This CDR3 region has 14 residues. The germline V gene has CDR1 LNHNV and CDR2 YYDKDF (reference sequence). The CDR3 sequence is CATSRAGGQDEQYF. The DNA of the CDR3 is TGTGCCACCAGCAGAGCGGGAGGGCAAGACGAGCAGTACTTC. The entire variable domain, with the rest obtained from reference TRBV15 and TRBJ2-7, is as follows: DAMVIQNPRYQVTQFGKPVTLSCSQTLNHNVMYWYQQKSSQAPKLLFHYYDKDFNNEADTPDNFQSRRPNTSFCFLDIRSPGLGDTAMYLCATSRAGGQDEQYFGPGTRLTVT.

The chain couples TRBV9 to TRBJ2-3; D may be TRBD2 (6 bases). Between the trimmed V and J ends, which lost 0 bases and 6 bases, there was a span of 17 bases. This CDR3 comprises 16 residues. Germline V gene data show CDR1 as SGDLS and CDR2 as YYNGEE. The CDR3 nucleotides read TGTGCCAGCAGCGTAGTAGGTGCGGGACCGGGGGATACGCAGTATTTT. It specifies CASSVVGAGPGDTQYF.

This clone was recorded a few times. The V gene is TRBV9, the J gene TRBJ2-7, with D possibly being TRBD1 (6 bases). The CDR3 runs 12 residues. Deletions cut 4 bases from V and 5 bases from J, with 10 bases between. CDR1 is SGDLS, CDR2 YYNGEE, per germline. Here the CDR3 DNA reads TGTGCCAGCAGCCCTAAGGGGGACGAGCAGTACTTC. This translates into CASSPKGDEQYF. Supplemented by reference TRBV9 and TRBJ2-7, the full variable domain reads DSGVTQTPKHLITATGQRVTLRCSPRSGDLSVYWYQQSLDQGLQFLIQYYNGEERAKGNILERFSAQQFPDLHSELNLSSLELGDSALYFCASSPKGDEQYFGPGTRLTVT.

This clone is a singleton in its sample. The CDR3 spells CASSVDGGGGRRPQHF. In DNA, the CDR3 is TGTGCCAGCAGTGTGGACGGTGGGGGGGGGAGGCGGCCCCAGCATTTT. The chain carries TRBV2 and TRBJ1-5, with D perhaps matching TRBD1 (5 bases). This CDR3 has 16 amino acids. The V end was cut by 4 bases, the J end by 9 bases, with 22 bases between. The germline gives CDR1 SNHLY, CDR2 FYNNEI.

A single count supports this clone. The CDR3 region has the DNA TGTGCCACCAGCAGGACTAAAGGTGTGCAGTACTTC. Translating it yields CATSRTKGVQYF. This chain connects TRBV15 to TRBJ2-7, with D perhaps matching TRBD2 (5 bases). V gave up 3 bases and J gave up 9 bases, with 12 bases separating them. The CDR3 consists of 12 residues. Germline CDR1 and CDR2: LNHNV and YYDKDF (reference sequence).

The chain couples TRBV4-3 to TRBJ2-1; 13 bases match TRBD2. This CDR3 is built from 19 residues. With V trimmed by 4 bases and J by 0 bases, 9 bases remained unmatched. Germline-derived CDR1 and CDR2 are LGHNA and YSLEER. The CDR3 DNA reads as TGCGCCAGCAGCCGGGGGACTAGCGGGGCGGGCAGCTCCTACAATGAGCAGTTCTTC. Translating it yields CASSRGTSGAGSSYNEQFF.

The chain is built from TRBV27 and TRBJ1-6, with 7 bases aligning to TRBD1. The germline gives CDR1 MNHEY, CDR2 SMNVEV (reference sequence). This CDR3 has 15 residues. Germline trimming cut 5 bases from V and 10 bases from J; bases unmatched to any gene: 11. The CDR3 reads CASSQQDRQLSPLHF. The CDR3 coding sequence is TGTGCCAGCAGTCAACAGGACAGGCAGTTATCACCCCTCCACTTT.

The chain is built from TRBV9 and TRBJ2-5, with 8 bases lining up with TRBD2. The CDR3 totals 16 residues. CDR1 is SGDLS, CDR2 YYNGEE, per germline. V dropped 2 bases and J dropped 2; count of bases not matched to a gene: 8. The CDR3 DNA reads as TGTGCCAGCAGCGTGAGTAGCGGGGTTGAACAAGAGACCCAGTACTTC. Translating gives CASSVSSGVEQETQYF.

The chain recombines TRBV6-5 with TRBJ1-5, with 11 bases that match TRBD1. V trimming: 6 bases; J trimming: 4 bases; junction bases outside the gene matches: 2. Per the germline V gene, CDR1 is MNHEY and CDR2 is SVGAGI. The CDR3 is made up of 14 amino acids. The CDR3 reads CASSRDRGNQPQHF. The CDR3 bases are TGTGCCAGCAGCCGGGACAGGGGGAATCAGCCCCAGCATTTT.

J is TRBJ1-4 and V is TRBV6-5; TRBD1 aligns across 10 bases. CDR1 is MNHEY and CDR2 is SVGAGI in the germline V gene. V dropped 6 bases and J dropped 7; count of bases not matched to a gene: 8. This CDR3 spans 15 amino acids. CDR3 loop: CASSDRGLRPEKLFF. The CDR3 coding sequence is TGTGCCAGCAGCGACAGGGGGCTTCGGCCTGAAAAACTGTTTTTT.

This clone was seen once. The CDR3 protein is CASSKNRDPIYGYTF. The CDR3, as DNA: TGTGCCAGCAGTAAAAACCGGGATCCAATCTATGGCTACACCTTC. The J gene is TRBJ1-2, the V gene TRBV6-5; no definite D call. Between the trimmed V and J ends, which lost 5 bases and 4 bases, there was a span of 17 bases. Germline loops: CDR1 MNHEY, CDR2 SVGAGI. This CDR3 has 15 residues.

V and J are TRBV11-2 and TRBJ2-5, with 12 nucleotides matching TRBD2. The junction had 8 bases not matched to a gene; V was cut back by 1 base and J by 5 bases. The CDR3 has 17 amino acids. Germline CDR1 and CDR2: SGHAT and FQNNGV. DNA of the CDR3: TGTGCCAGCAGCTTAGCCGCTAGCGGGAGGGCCCGGGAGACCCAGTACTTC. Translating it yields CASSLAASGRARETQYF.

A single count supports this clone. The chain joins TRBV29-1 to TRBJ2-3, with unresolved D. Trimming pared 7 bases from V and 1 base from J, leaving 9 bases between. CDR1 is SQVTM and CDR2 is ANQGSEA in the germline V gene. The CDR3 has 12 amino acids. The DNA for the CDR3 is TGCAGCGCTCAGCAGGGCACAGATACGCAGTATTTT. Translation gives CSAQQGTDTQYF.

V is TRBV25-1 and J is TRBJ2-5, with TRBD2 as a possible D gene (5 bases). CDR1 is MGHDK, CDR2 SYGVNS, per germline. Trimming left V 2 bases short and J 9 bases short, with 16 bases between. CDR3 length equals 14 residues. The CDR3 is CASSEDRGPWAQYF. The CDR3 nucleotides are TGTGCCAGCAGTGAAGATCGGGGTCCGTGGGCCCAGTACTTC.